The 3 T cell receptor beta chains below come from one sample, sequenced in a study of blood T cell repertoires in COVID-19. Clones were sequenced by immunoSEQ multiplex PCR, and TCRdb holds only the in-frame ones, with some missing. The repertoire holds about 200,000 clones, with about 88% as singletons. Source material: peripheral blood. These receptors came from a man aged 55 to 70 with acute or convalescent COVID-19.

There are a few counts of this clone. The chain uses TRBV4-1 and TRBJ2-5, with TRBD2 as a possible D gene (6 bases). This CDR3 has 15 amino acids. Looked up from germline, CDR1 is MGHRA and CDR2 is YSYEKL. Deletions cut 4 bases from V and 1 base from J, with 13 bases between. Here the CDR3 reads CASSRPLGGQETQYF. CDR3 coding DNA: TGCGCCAGCAGCCGTCCACTGGGGGGCCAAGAGACCCAGTACTTC.

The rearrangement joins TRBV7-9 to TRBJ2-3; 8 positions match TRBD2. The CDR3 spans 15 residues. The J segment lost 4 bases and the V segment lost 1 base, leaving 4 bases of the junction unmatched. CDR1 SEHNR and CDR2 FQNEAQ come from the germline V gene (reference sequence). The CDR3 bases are TGTGCCAGCAGCTTAGACCGGGGGGGCCCAGATACGCAGTATTTT. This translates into CASSLDRGGPDTQYF. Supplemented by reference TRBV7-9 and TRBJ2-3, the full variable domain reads DTGVSQNPRHKITKRGQNVTFRCDPISEHNRLYWYRQTLGQGPEFLTYFQNEAQLEKSRLLSDRFSAERPKGSFSTLEIQRTEQGDSAMYLCASSLDRGGPDTQYFGPGTRLTVL.

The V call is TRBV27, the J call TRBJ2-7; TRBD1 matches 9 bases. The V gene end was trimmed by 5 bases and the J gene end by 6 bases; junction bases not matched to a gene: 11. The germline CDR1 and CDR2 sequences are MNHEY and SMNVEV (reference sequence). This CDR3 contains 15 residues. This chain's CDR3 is CASSSGTGPPGEQYF. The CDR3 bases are TGTGCCAGCAGTAGCGGGACAGGGCCCCCTGGCGAGCAGTACTTC.